A selection of T cell receptor beta chains follows, all from one sample in a study of cytomegalovirus exposure and HLA in healthy donors. Method: immunoSEQ multiplex PCR; TCRdb's copy keeps in-frame clones and lacks some. The table shows approximately 160,000 clones, with around 96% occurring only once. The sequenced sample was PBMCs. These receptors all come from a woman aged 18-29 years in good health and CMV-seronegative. Each CDR3 is given with its conserved first and last residue. D genes are given only for firm matches. Not all rows give a size; the values are once, few, many and, for expanded clones, a class.

d_call clone_size j_call v_call cdr3_aa cdr3_nt
TRBD1 . TRBJ2-2 TRBV6-1 CASSVQGEMNTGELFF TGTGCCAGCAGTGTACAGGGGGAAATGAACACCGGGGAGCTGTTTTTT
. . TRBJ1-2 TRBV7-9 CASSSGEGYGYTF TGTGCCAGCAGTTCAGGGGAAGGGTATGGCTACACCTTC
. . TRBJ2-6 TRBV16 CASSHGSGANVLTF TGTGCCAGCAGCCACGGCTCTGGGGCCAACGTCCTGACTTTC
TRBD1 . TRBJ2-1 TRBV6-5 CASSRDRGNEQFF TGTGCCAGCAGCCGGGACAGGGGCAATGAGCAGTTCTTC
TRBD2 . TRBJ2-5 TRBV5-1 CASSLEGLALQYF TGCGCCAGCAGCTTGGAGGGACTAGCACTCCAGTACTTC
. . TRBJ2-7 TRBV15 CATSRDLGGQRYEQYF TGTGCCACCAGCAGAGATCTTGGAGGACAGCGATACGAGCAGTACTTC
TRBD1 . TRBJ1-6 TRBV19 CASSQGQGVYNSPLHF TGTGCCAGTAGTCAAGGACAGGGGGTCTATAATTCACCCCTCCACTTT
TRBD2 . TRBJ2-1 TRBV5-6 CASSLSTRGGIIKQFF TGTGCCAGCAGCTTGTCTACGCGGGGGGGCATTATCAAGCAGTTCTTC
. . TRBJ1-4 TRBV4-1 CASSLSGTTNEKLFF TGCGCCAGCAGCCTTTCAGGGACAACTAATGAAAAACTGTTTTTT
. . TRBJ1-2 TRBV9 CASSVAVNAGNNYGYTF TGTGCCAGCAGCGTAGCCGTTAACGCCGGGAACAACTATGGCTACACCTTC
. . TRBJ1-1 TRBV15 CATSRESNTEAFF TGTGCCACCAGCAGAGAGAGTAACACTGAAGCTTTCTTT
. few TRBJ1-6 TRBV2 CASSPSRGGSGASPLHF TGTGCCAGCAGCCCCTCCCGAGGGGGATCAGGGGCTTCACCCCTCCACTTT
. . TRBJ2-7 TRBV2 CASKRQGVGGEQYF TGTGCCAGCAAAAGACAGGGTGTAGGGGGGGAGCAGTACTTC
. once TRBJ1-1 TRBV6-5 CASSQVGERNTEAFF TGTGCCAGCAGTCAAGTAGGAGAAAGGAATACTGAAGCTTTCTTT
TRBD2 . TRBJ2-7 TRBV4-1 CASSQEPTSGGYYEQYF TGCGCCAGCAGCCAAGAGCCGACTAGCGGGGGGTACTACGAGCAGTACTTC
TRBD2 . TRBJ2-3 TRBV7-3 CASSQTGTGGADTQYF TGTGCCAGCAGCCAGACGGGGACGGGAGGGGCAGATACGCAGTATTTT
TRBD2 . TRBJ2-5 TRBV5-8 CASSLGPAGGQETQYF TGTGCCAGCAGCTTGGGACCGGCGGGGGGCCAAGAGACCCAGTACTTC
. . TRBJ2-6 TRBV11-2 CASSLDLPGNFGANVLTF TGTGCCAGCAGCTTAGATCTTCCAGGGAACTTTGGGGCCAACGTCCTGACTTTC
. . TRBJ2-5 TRBV4-3 CASSPLRGETQYF TGCGCCAGCAGCCCCCTAAGGGGAGAGACCCAGTACTTC
. . TRBJ1-6 TRBV4-3 CASSQTRDIYNSPLHF TGCGCCAGCAGCCAAACCCGGGACATTTATAATTCACCCCTCCACTTT
TRBD2 . TRBJ2-7 TRBV7-2 CASSLVLPFGLGPAYEQYF TGTGCCAGCAGCTTAGTCCTCCCCTTCGGACTAGGACCCGCCTACGAGCAGTACTTC
. once TRBJ2-3 TRBV29-1 CSVEGSATMNTDTQYF TGCAGCGTTGAGGGGAGCGCGACGATGAACACAGATACGCAGTATTTT
. . TRBJ2-5 TRBV13 CASSLVQSQETQYF TGTGCCAGCAGCTTAGTACAGTCTCAAGAGACCCAGTACTTC
. . TRBJ2-7 TRBV4-3 CASSQTSTGSYEQYF TGCGCCAGCAGCCAAACCTCGACAGGCTCCTACGAGCAGTACTTC
. . TRBJ1-5 TRBV27 CATWTVGQPQHF TGTGCCACCTGGACAGTCGGCCAGCCCCAGCATTTT
TRBD1 . TRBJ2-5 TRBV18 CASSPQAGGETQYF TGTGCCAGCTCACCACAGGCAGGGGGCGAGACCCAGTACTTC
TRBD1 . TRBJ1-2 TRBV6-1 CASSEPTGGTYGYTF TGTGCCAGCAGTGAACCAACAGGGGGCACCTATGGCTACACCTTC
TRBD2 . TRBJ2-5 TRBV6-1 CASSGLAGGETQYF TGTGCCAGCAGTGGACTAGCGGGGGGAGAGACCCAGTACTTC
TRBD1 . TRBJ2-1 TRBV5-4 CASHRDRVSDEQFF TGTGCCAGCCACCGGGACAGGGTGAGTGATGAGCAGTTCTTC
. . TRBJ1-4 TRBV6-5 CASSYSGANEKLFF TGTGCCAGCAGTTACTCAGGGGCTAATGAAAAACTGTTTTTT
TRBD2 . TRBJ2-3 TRBV4-3 CASSQAVAGVKDTQYF TGCGCCAGCAGCCAAGCGGTAGCGGGGGTAAAGGATACGCAGTATTTT
TRBD1 . TRBJ1-1 TRBV6-5 CASRDRLLTEAFF TGTGCCAGCAGGGACAGGCTACTCACTGAAGCTTTCTTT
. . TRBJ1-6 TRBV19 CASSTSGGGINSPLHF TGTGCCAGTAGTACCTCTGGGGGGGGGATTAATTCACCCCTCCACTTT
. . TRBJ1-2 TRBV30 CAWSSGVSVYGYTF TGTGCCTGGAGTTCCGGGGTTTCCGTGTATGGCTACACCTTC
TRBD1 . TRBJ1-2 TRBV6-5 CASSYRQGNYGYTF TGTGCCAGCAGTTACAGACAGGGAAACTATGGCTACACCTTC
TRBD1 . TRBJ2-1 TRBV9 CASTQTWTGAHNEQFF TGTGCCAGCACCCAGACGTGGACAGGGGCCCACAATGAGCAGTTCTTC
. . TRBJ2-5 TRBV5-6 CASSLREQETQYF TGTGCCAGCAGCTTGCGGGAACAAGAGACCCAGTACTTC
TRBD1 . TRBJ2-3 TRBV5-4 CASSLGLGQGTDTQYF TGTGCCAGCAGCTTGGGCCTGGGACAGGGCACAGATACGCAGTATTTT
TRBD1 . TRBJ1-2 TRBV7-2 CASSLNRDRATGYTF TGTGCCAGCAGCCTCAACCGGGACAGGGCCACTGGCTACACCTTC
. . TRBJ1-2 TRBV19 CASSRDRGYGYTF TGTGCCAGTAGCAGAGACAGAGGCTATGGCTACACCTTC
. once TRBJ1-1 TRBV27 CASSLIGTGNTEAFF TGTGCCAGCAGTTTAATCGGAACAGGGAACACTGAAGCTTTCTTT
. . TRBJ2-3 TRBV30 CAWNNPDTQYF TGTGCCTGGAACAACCCAGATACGCAGTATTTT
. . TRBJ2-2 TRBV27 CASSYSTGLLLTGELFF TGTGCCAGCAGTTACTCGACAGGTCTATTACTCACCGGGGAGCTGTTTTTT
. . TRBJ1-5 TRBV28 CASTTTAQPQHF TGTGCCAGCACCACGACAGCACAGCCCCAGCATTTT
TRBD1 . TRBJ2-2 TRBV6-5 CASSRQGTNTGELFF TGTGCCAGCAGTCGACAGGGGACGAACACCGGGGAGCTGTTTTTT
. . TRBJ2-7 TRBV7-2 CASSQPSVSYEQYF TGTGCCAGCAGCCAGCCTAGCGTGTCCTACGAGCAGTACTTC
. . TRBJ2-7 TRBV19 CASSKAGGTYEQYF TGTGCCAGTAGTAAGGCAGGGGGGACTTACGAGCAGTACTTC
TRBD2 . TRBJ2-5 TRBV15 CATSRTLAGGKETQYF TGTGCCACCAGCAGAACACTAGCGGGGGGAAAAGAGACCCAGTACTTC
TRBD2 . TRBJ2-5 TRBV7-9 CASSLAVAGDQYF TGTGCCAGCAGCTTAGCGGTCGCGGGGGACCAGTACTTC
TRBD1 once TRBJ2-7 TRBV10-3 CAIGLGTGGEYEQYF TGTGCCATCGGGTTAGGGACAGGGGGCGAATACGAGCAGTACTTC
. . TRBJ1-4 TRBV27 CASTTHTRGTNEKLFF TGTGCCAGCACCACACATACTCGGGGGACGAATGAAAAACTGTTTTTT
. . TRBJ2-3 TRBV9 CASSVGLLRSSTDTQYF TGTGCCAGCAGCGTAGGTCTATTGAGGAGTAGCACAGATACGCAGTATTTT
. . TRBJ1-1 TRBV4-1 CASSLQGTGNTEAFF TGCGCCAGCAGCCTACAGGGAACGGGGAACACTGAAGCTTTCTTT
. . TRBJ1-2 TRBV9 CASSVGGLANYGYTF TGTGCCAGCAGCGTAGGAGGCTTGGCTAACTATGGCTACACCTTC
. . TRBJ2-7 TRBV7-9 CASSSATDTREQYF TGTGCCAGCAGCTCGGCGACAGACACCCGCGAGCAGTACTTC